There are a few counts of the clone carrying this T cell receptor beta chain. Its target is unknown. This specimen belongs to a study of T cells after yellow fever vaccination. Study context: Each low-cell-number fraction was prepared by means of SMART-Seq v4 Ultra Low Input. Findings and limits, study-wide: Post-booster repertoires again held most primary-vaccination clones (about 95% CD4, 88% CD8).

Template-switching 5'RACE yielded the TCR cDNA; a universal primer site and UMIs were added in the process. TCRdb reanalysed the 5' RACE reads using MiXCR and keeps one entry per CDR3 protein. The table includes hundreds of thousands of distinct CDR3 sequences, roughly a sixth detected once. This CDR3 comprises 17 residues. The ends lost 1 base at V and 4 bases at J; junction bases unmatched: 12. Germline V lookup: CDR1 SGHDT, CDR2 YYEEEE. The clonotype was recovered from a man aged 18 to 29 who received the YFV17D yellow fever vaccine. The gene calls are TRBV5-6 and TRBJ2-3; TRBD2 aligns across 7 bases. The sequenced sample was PBMCs, obtained 5 days after the first yellow fever vaccination. DNA of the CDR3: TGTGCCAGCAGCTTGCCCGGAAGGGACTACGCGGCAGATACGCAGTATTTT. It encodes CASSLPGRDYAADTQYF. Combining the CDR3 with reference TRBV5-6 and TRBJ2-3 gives the whole variable domain DAGVTQSPTHLIKTRGQQVTLRCSPKSGHDTVSWYQQALGQGPQFIFQYYEEEERQRGNFPDRFSGHQFPNYSSELNVNALLLGDSALYLCASSLPGRDYAADTQYFGPGTRLTVL.